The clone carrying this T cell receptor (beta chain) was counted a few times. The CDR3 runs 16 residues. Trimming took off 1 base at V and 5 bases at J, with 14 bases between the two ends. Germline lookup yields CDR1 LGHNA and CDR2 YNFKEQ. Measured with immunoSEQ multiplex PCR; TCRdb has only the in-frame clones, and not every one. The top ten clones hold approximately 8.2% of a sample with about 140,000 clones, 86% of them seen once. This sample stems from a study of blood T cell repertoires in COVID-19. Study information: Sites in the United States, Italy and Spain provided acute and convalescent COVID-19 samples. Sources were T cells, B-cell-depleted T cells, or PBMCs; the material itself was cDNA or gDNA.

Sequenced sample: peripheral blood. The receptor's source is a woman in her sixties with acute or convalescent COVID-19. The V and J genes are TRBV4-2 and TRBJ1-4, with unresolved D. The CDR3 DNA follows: TGTGCCAGCAGCCAAGGTCCTACTGGCGGGAATGAAAAACTGTTTTTT. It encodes CASSQGPTGGNEKLFF.